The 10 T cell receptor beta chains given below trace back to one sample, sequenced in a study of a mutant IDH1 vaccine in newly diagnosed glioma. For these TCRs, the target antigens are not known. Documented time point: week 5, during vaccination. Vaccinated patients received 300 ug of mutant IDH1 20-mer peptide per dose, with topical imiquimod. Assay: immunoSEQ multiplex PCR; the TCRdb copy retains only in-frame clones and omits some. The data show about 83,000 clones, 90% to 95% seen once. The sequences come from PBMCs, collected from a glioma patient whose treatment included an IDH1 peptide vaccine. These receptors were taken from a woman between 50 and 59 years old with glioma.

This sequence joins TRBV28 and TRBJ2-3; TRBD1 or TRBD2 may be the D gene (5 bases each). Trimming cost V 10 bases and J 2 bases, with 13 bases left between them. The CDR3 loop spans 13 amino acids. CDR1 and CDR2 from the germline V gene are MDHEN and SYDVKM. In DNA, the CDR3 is TGTGCCACCCTCTCCGGGACCACAGATACGCAGTATTTT. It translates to CATLSGTTDTQYF.

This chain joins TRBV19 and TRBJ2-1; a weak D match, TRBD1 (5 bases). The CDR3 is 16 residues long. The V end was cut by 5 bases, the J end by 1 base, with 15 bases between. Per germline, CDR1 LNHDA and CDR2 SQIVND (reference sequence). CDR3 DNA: TGTGCCAGTAGTTTCGGGCAGGGCCGGTCCTACAATGAGCAGTTCTTC. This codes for CASSFGQGRSYNEQFF.

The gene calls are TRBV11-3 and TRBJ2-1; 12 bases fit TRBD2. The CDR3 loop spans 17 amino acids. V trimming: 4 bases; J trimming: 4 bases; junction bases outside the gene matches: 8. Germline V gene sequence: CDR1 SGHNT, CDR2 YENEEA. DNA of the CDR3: TGTGCCAGCAGCTCGGCTAGCGGGAGGGCGGGGTACAATGAGCAGTTCTTC. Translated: CASSSASGRAGYNEQFF.

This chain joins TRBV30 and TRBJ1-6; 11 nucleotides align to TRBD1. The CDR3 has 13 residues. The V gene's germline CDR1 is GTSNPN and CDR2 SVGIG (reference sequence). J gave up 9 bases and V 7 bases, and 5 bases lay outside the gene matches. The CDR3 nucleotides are TGTGCCTTCTCCGGGACAGGGGGTTCACCCCTCCACTTT. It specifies CAFSGTGGSPLHF.

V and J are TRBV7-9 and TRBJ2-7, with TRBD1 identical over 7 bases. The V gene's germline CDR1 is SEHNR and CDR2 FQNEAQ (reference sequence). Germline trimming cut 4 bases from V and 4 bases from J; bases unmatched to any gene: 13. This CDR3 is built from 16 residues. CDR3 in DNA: TGTGCCAGCAGCTCACACAGGGGACGGGCTTCTTACGAGCAGTACTTC. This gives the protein CASSSHRGRASYEQYF.

The CDR3 protein is CSVDELGNYGYTF. In nucleotides, the CDR3 is TGCAGCGTTGACGAGCTAGGGAACTATGGCTACACCTTC. The rearrangement links TRBV29-1 to TRBJ1-2; unclear D gene. The CDR3 totals 13 residues. Germline V gene sequence: CDR1 SQVTM, CDR2 ANQGSEA. Trimming took 3 bases from V and 2 from J, leaving 10 bases between them.

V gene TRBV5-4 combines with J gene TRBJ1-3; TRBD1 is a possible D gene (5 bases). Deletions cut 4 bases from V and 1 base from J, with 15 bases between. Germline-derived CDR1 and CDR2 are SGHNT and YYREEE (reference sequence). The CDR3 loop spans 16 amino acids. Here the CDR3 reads CASSRSMGVSGNTIYF. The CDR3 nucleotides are TGTGCCAGCAGCCGCTCTATGGGGGTATCTGGAAACACCATATATTTT.

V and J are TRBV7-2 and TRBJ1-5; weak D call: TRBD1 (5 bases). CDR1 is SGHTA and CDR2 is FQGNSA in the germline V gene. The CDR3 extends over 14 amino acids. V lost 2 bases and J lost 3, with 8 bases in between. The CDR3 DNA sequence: TGTGCCAGCAGCTTAAAGGGGACCAATCAGCCCCAGCATTTT. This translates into CASSLKGTNQPQHF.

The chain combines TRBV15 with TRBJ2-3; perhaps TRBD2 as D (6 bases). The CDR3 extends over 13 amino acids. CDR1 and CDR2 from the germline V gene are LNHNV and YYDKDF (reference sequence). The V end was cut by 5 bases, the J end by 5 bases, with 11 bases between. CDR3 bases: TGTGCCACCAGCCCCCGGGAGCTAGATACGCAGTATTTT. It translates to CATSPRELDTQYF.

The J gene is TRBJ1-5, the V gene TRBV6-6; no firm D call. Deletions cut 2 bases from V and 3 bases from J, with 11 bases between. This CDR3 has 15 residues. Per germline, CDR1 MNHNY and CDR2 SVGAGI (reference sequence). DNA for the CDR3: TGTGCCAGCAGTTACGAGGATTTGCCCAATCAGCCCCAGCATTTT. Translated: CASSYEDLPNQPQHF.